Below are 12 T cell receptor beta chains sequenced from a single sample in a study of cytomegalovirus exposure and HLA in healthy donors. 60 Vbeta and 13 Jbeta primers were used in PCR. Clones were sequenced by immunoSEQ multiplex PCR, and TCRdb holds only the in-frame ones, with some missing. This repertoire shows 100,000 to 150,000 clones, around 80% found once; its top ten account for about 2.9%. The sample taken for sequencing was PBMCs. These receptors came from a boy aged 2 to 10 in good health and CMV-seronegative.

The chain has TRBV7-8 and TRBJ2-5; 13 bases align to TRBD2. The CDR3 has 16 residues. The trim removed 3 bases at V and 9 bases at J, leaving 10 bases unmatched. Per germline, CDR1 SGHVS and CDR2 FQNEAQ. The CDR3 region is CASSFQTSGGSEAQYF. CDR3 DNA: TGTGCCAGCAGCTTCCAGACTAGCGGGGGGTCGGAGGCCCAGTACTTC.

V is TRBV27 and J is TRBJ2-1; D may be TRBD2 (5 bases). The V gene's germline CDR1 is MNHEY and CDR2 SMNVEV (reference sequence). Trimming left V 5 bases short and J 9 bases short, with 14 bases between. The CDR3 covers 13 residues. CDR3 loop: CASSLGSECEQFF. The DNA for the CDR3 is TGTGCCAGCAGTCTAGGGAGCGAATGTGAGCAGTTCTTC.

This clone has just a few counts. The V gene is TRBV6-5, the J gene TRBJ2-6; D might be TRBD2 (5 bases). In germline, CDR1 is MNHEY, CDR2 SVGAGI. V was clipped by 4 bases and J by 1 base, with 11 bases between them. This CDR3 is 16 amino acids long. The CDR3 DNA follows: TGTGCCAGCAGTTTTTATGAGGGTTCTGGGGCCAACGTCCTGACTTTC. It translates to CASSFYEGSGANVLTF.

This rearrangement joins TRBV27 to TRBJ2-1; a possible D gene is TRBD1 (6 bases). The CDR3 totals 14 residues. The germline gives CDR1 MNHEY, CDR2 SMNVEV (reference sequence). V shed 6 bases and J shed 8 bases, with 17 bases lying between them. This chain's CDR3 is CASRTLTGIHEQFF. CDR3 coding DNA: TGTGCCAGCAGGACCCTCACAGGGATCCATGAGCAGTTCTTC.

The chain links TRBV19 to TRBJ2-1; TRBD2 aligns across 12 bases. This CDR3 has 17 residues. CDR1 LNHDA and CDR2 SQIVND come from the germline V gene (reference sequence). V lost 5 bases to trimming and J lost 0 bases; unmatched junction nucleotides: 5. The CDR3 bases are TGTGCCAGTAGTGGACTAGCGGGAAGGAGCTCCTACAATGAGCAGTTCTTC. Amino acids: CASSGLAGRSSYNEQFF.

This chain connects TRBV15 to TRBJ1-3; D is uncertain. The ends were cut back, 0 bases at V and 8 bases at J, with 11 bases in the middle. The length of the CDR3 is 14 residues. Germline loops: CDR1 LNHNV, CDR2 YYDKDF (reference sequence). The CDR3 DNA is TGTGCCACCAGCAGAGATGTGAGGGCCGACACCATATATTTT. The encoded protein is CATSRDVRADTIYF.

This chain links TRBV7-9 with TRBJ2-1; 12 nucleotides line up with TRBD2. Per the germline V gene, CDR1 is SEHNR and CDR2 is FQNEAQ (reference sequence). The CDR3 has 15 residues. V shed 5 bases and J 8 bases; nucleotides not matched to a gene: 7. CDR3 nucleotide sequence: TGTGCCAGCAGCGGACTAGCGGGGCGGCGGGATGAGCAGTTCTTC. Translated, it gives CASSGLAGRRDEQFF.

The CDR3 is CASSQDPTSGGETQYF. The CDR3 nucleotides are TGTGCCAGCAGCCAAGATCCAACTAGCGGGGGGGAGACCCAGTACTTC. The chain employs TRBV4-2 and TRBJ2-5, with TRBD2 identical over 12 bases. CDR1 is LGHNA and CDR2 is YNFKEQ in the germline V gene. Trimming cost V 0 bases and J 5 bases; bases outside gene matches: 4. This CDR3 has 16 amino acids.

This chain joins TRBV27 and TRBJ2-5, with D unresolved. The J call is in doubt because the DNA end fits TRBJ2-7 better. The CDR3 consists of 14 residues. CDR1 MNHEY and CDR2 SMNVEV come from the germline V gene (reference sequence). As DNA, the CDR3 is TGTGCCAGCAGTTTATCTCCGGTCTCCTACGAGCAGTACTTC. Translating gives CASSLSPVSYEQYF.

The V and J genes are TRBV6-5 and TRBJ1-2, with 7 bases that match TRBD1. Germline assignment: CDR1 MNHEY and CDR2 SVGAGI. The trim removed 4 bases at V and 4 bases at J, leaving 9 bases unmatched. There are 15 residues in the CDR3. In nucleotides, the CDR3 is TGTGCCAGCAGTTTCGCGACAGGGTCAGGCTATGGCTACACCTTC. Translation gives CASSFATGSGYGYTF.

This clone has only one observation. The V call is TRBV21-1, the J call TRBJ2-1; whether TRBD2, the table's D call, matches the DNA was not checked. TRBV21-1 is termed a pseudogene. The length of the CDR3 is 17 residues. The CDR3 region has the DNA TGTGCCAGCAGCAAAGGTGGTCTAGCGGGAGTTACCAATGAGCAGTTCTTC. Encoded protein: CASSKGGLAGVTNEQFF.

This sequence joins TRBV28 and TRBJ1-1, with D tentatively TRBD1 (6 bases). Germline CDR1 and CDR2: MDHEN and SYDVKM. V was trimmed by 2 bases and J by 4 bases, leaving 17 bases between them. The CDR3 extends over 16 amino acids. In DNA, the CDR3 is TGTGCCAGCAGTTTAACAGGGCGCGCAGGTGGCACTGAAGCTTTCTTT. Protein sequence: CASSLTGRAGGTEAFF.